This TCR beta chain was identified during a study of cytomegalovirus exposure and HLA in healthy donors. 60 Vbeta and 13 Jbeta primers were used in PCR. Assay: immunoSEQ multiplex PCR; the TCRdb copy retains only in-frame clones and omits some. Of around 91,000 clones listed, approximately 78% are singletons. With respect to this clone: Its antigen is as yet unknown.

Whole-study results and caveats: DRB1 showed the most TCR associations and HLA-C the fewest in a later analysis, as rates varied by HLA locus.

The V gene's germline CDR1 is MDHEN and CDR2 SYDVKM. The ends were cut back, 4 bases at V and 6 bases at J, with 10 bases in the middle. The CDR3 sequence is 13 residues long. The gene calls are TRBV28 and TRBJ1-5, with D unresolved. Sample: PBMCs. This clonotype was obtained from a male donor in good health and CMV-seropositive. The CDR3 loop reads CASSSPVAQPQHF. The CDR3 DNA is TGTGCCAGCAGTTCACCGGTCGCTCAGCCCCAGCATTTT.